This T cell receptor (beta chain) was sequenced in a study of shared clonotypes between healthy human individuals. General study results and limits: Clonotypes which were not shared had lower generation probabilities than clonotypes that all four donors shared.

This CDR3 spans 13 amino acids. Germline CDR1 MNHNS, CDR2 SASEGT. Trimming cost V 0 bases and J 4 bases, with 6 bases left between them. This table comes from immunoSEQ multiplex PCR, and its TCRdb copy is limited to in-frame clones, with some not included. Here the sample spans some 2 million clones, approximately 94% being singletons. Naive CD8 populations comprised CD45RO-negative cells positively selected for CCR7, excluding terminally differentiated effector memory CD45RA+ cells. About this clone: What it binds is unknown. This CDR3 is also generated by other DNA sequences in the sample.

This chain links TRBV6-1 with TRBJ1-2; no definite D call. The origin of this receptor is a man younger than 35 in good health. The source material was naive CD8+ T cells sorted from blood. The CDR3 DNA reads as TGTGCCAGCAGTGAAGCCGGGAGCTATGGCTACACCTTC. It encodes CASSEAGSYGYTF.